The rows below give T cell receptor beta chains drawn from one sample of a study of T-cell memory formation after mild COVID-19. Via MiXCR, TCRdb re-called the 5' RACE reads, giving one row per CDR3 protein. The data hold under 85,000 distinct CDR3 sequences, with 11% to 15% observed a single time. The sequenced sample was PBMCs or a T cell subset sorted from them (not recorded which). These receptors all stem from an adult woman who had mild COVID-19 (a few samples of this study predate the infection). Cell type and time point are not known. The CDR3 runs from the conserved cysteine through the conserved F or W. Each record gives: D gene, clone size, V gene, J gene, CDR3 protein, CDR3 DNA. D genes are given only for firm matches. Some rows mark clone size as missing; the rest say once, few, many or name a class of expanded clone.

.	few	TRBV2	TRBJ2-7	CASSEARGSEQYF	TGTGCCAGCAGTGAAGCGAGAGGGTCCGAGCAGTACTTC
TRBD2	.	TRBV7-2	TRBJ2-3	CASSAIAGDMDTQYF	TGTGCCAGCAGCGCCATAGCGGGAGATATGGATACGCAGTATTTT
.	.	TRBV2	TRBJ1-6	CASSAGLYNSPLHF	TGTGCCAGCAGTGCCGGGCTCTATAATTCACCCCTCCACTTT
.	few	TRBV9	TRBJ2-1	CASSVGLTGSLDEQFF	TGTGCCAGCAGCGTAGGGTTAACGGGGTCCTTGGATGAGCAGTTCTTC
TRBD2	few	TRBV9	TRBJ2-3	CASSPSGAGGLRDTQYF	TGTGCCAGCAGCCCTAGCGGAGCGGGGGGGCTTAGAGATACGCAGTATTTT
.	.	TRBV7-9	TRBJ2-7	CASSLGAVPYF	TGTGCCAGCAGCTTAGGGGCCGTGCCGTACTTC
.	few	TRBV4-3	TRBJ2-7	CASSQVSGALYYEQYF	TGCGCCAGCAGCCAAGTGTCGGGGGCCCTCTACTACGAGCAGTACTTC
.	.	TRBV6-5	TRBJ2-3	CASSAESMDTQYF	TGTGCCAGCAGTGCCGAGAGTATGGATACGCAGTATTTT
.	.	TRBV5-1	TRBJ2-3	CASSLGSSGRFRDTQYF	TGCGCCAGCAGCTTGGGAAGTAGCGGTCGATTCAGAGATACGCAGTATTTT
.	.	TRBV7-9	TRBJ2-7	CASSFGSWGYEQYF	TGTGCCAGCAGCTTTGGGTCTTGGGGTTACGAGCAGTACTTC
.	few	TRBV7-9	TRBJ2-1	CASSLGPSGGPYNEQFF	TGTGCCAGCAGCTTAGGGCCCTCCGGCGGGCCCTACAATGAGCAGTTCTTC
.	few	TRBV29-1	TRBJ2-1	CSVEESGPEQFF	TGCAGCGTTGAAGAGTCCGGCCCCGAGCAGTTCTTC
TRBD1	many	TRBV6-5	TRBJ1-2	CASSYQQGAGYGYTF	TGTGCCAGCAGTTACCAACAGGGGGCTGGCTATGGCTACACCTTC
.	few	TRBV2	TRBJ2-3	CASSEGLASDTDTQYF	TGTGCCAGCAGTGAAGGTCTAGCGTCCGACACAGATACGCAGTATTTT
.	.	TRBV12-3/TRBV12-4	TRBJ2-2	CASQDSANTGELFF	TGTGCCAGCCAGGACAGTGCGAACACCGGGGAGCTGTTTTTT
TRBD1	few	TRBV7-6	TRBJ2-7	CASSHGTGLEQYF	TGTGCCAGCAGCCACGGGACAGGGTTGGAGCAGTACTTC
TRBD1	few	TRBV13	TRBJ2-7	CASSLGQLSGEQYF	TGTGCCAGCAGCTTGGGACAGCTATCGGGCGAGCAGTACTTC
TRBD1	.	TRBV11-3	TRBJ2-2	CASSPQQGAGTGELFF	TGTGCCAGCAGCCCACAACAGGGGGCCGGAACCGGGGAGCTGTTTTTT
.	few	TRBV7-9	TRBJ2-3	CASSLVHSSRSDTQYF	TGTGCCAGCAGCTTAGTTCACAGTTCCCGCTCTGATACGCAGTATTTT
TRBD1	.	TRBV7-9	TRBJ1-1	CATQGVGTEAFF	TGTGCCACACAGGGGGTAGGAACTGAAGCTTTCTTT
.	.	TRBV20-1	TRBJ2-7	CSARVQTVRGYEQYF	TGCAGTGCTAGAGTTCAGACGGTCAGAGGATACGAGCAGTACTTC
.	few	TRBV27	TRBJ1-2	CASGPRTSYGYTF	TGTGCCAGCGGGCCTAGAACTAGCTATGGCTACACCTTC
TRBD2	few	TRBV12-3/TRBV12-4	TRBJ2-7	CASSQTSGTTYEQYF	TGTGCCAGCAGTCAAACTAGCGGGACGACCTACGAGCAGTACTTC
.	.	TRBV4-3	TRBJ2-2	CASSQDIPPLTGELFF	TGCGCCAGCAGCCAAGATATACCCCCGCTCACCGGGGAGCTGTTTTTT
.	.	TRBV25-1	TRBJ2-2	CASGDHRGLNTGELFF	TGTGCCAGCGGGGACCACCGAGGGCTGAACACCGGGGAGCTGTTTTTT
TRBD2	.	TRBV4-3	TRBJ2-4	CASSQDLSGRNLAKNIQYF	TGCGCCAGCAGCCAAGATCTTAGCGGGAGGAATCTAGCCAAAAACATTCAGTACTTC
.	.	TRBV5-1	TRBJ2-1	CASSLIGYEQFF	TGCGCCAGCAGCTTGATCGGTTATGAGCAGTTCTTC